Listed below are T cell receptor beta chains from one sample, sequenced in a study of T-cell reconstitution after alpha-beta-depleted transplantation in children. Via MiXCR, TCRdb re-called the PCR reads, giving one row per CDR3 protein. Of about 540,000 distinct CDR3 sequences listed, about a sixth are singletons. The sequences come from PBMCs from the stem cell graft donor, collected from the stem cell graft. These receptors came from a human donor who donated a stem cell graft to a child with acute lymphoblastic leukemia. The CDR3 runs from the conserved cysteine through the conserved F or W. The D gene is left open where the match is weak. Clone size is stated in some rows and not others, as once, few, many or a class when expanded.

J	V	size	length	D	CDR3	DNA
TRBJ2-1	TRBV20-1	few	14	TRBD2	CSATSGRAHNEQFF	TGCAGTGCCACCAGCGGGAGGGCCCACAATGAGCAGTTCTTC
TRBJ2-7	TRBV20-1	.	10	.	CSATRYEQYF	TGCAGTGCGACTAGATACGAGCAGTACTTC
TRBJ2-4	TRBV14	.	12	.	CASSQPGLLQYF	TGTGCCAGCAGCCAGCCCGGACTCCTTCAGTACTTC
TRBJ2-3	TRBV4-1	few	17	.	CASSQEVRRNLGDTQYF	TGCGCCAGCAGCCAAGAAGTGAGGCGGAATTTGGGAGATACGCAGTATTTT
TRBJ2-3	TRBV20-1	.	17	.	CSARVPHGGAGTDTQYF	TGCAGTGCTAGAGTCCCCCACGGGGGTGCGGGCACAGATACGCAGTATTTT
TRBJ2-2	TRBV20-1	.	15	.	CSAGYQAGRTGELFF	TGCAGTGCTGGATACCAGGCAGGGCGGACCGGGGAGCTGTTTTTT
TRBJ2-7	TRBV20-1	few	12	TRBD2	CSAERGSYEQYF	TGCAGTGCAGAGCGGGGCTCCTACGAGCAGTACTTC
TRBJ1-2	TRBV5-4	.	16	TRBD1	CASSLLGQGPNYGYTF	TGTGCCAGCAGCTTGCTGGGACAGGGGCCTAACTATGGCTACACCTTC
TRBJ1-2	TRBV12-3/TRBV12-4	.	14	TRBD1	CASSAGTGAYGYTF	TGTGCCAGCAGTGCGGGGACAGGGGCATACGGCTACACCTTC
TRBJ2-6	TRBV6-2/TRBV6-3	few	18	.	CASTEPGTPQAGANVLTF	TGTGCCAGCACCGAGCCCGGGACACCTCAAGCTGGGGCCAACGTCCTGACTTTC
TRBJ1-5	TRBV20-1	.	14	.	CSAFAGASNQPQHF	TGCAGTGCCTTTGCAGGGGCTAGCAATCAGCCCCAGCATTTT
TRBJ1-1	TRBV10-3	few	14	.	CAISEAGAVTEAFF	TGTGCCATCAGTGAAGCTGGGGCCGTCACTGAAGCTTTCTTT
TRBJ2-2	TRBV12-3/TRBV12-4	.	18	.	CASSTRSGARRFTGELFF	TGTGCCAGCAGTACCAGGTCGGGGGCGAGAAGGTTCACCGGGGAGCTGTTTTTT
TRBJ2-1	TRBV29-1	.	15	.	CSAGGDDSAPNEQFF	TGCAGCGCCGGAGGGGACGATTCGGCCCCAAATGAGCAGTTCTTC
TRBJ2-7	TRBV4-1	few	14	.	CASSQNTGLYEQYF	TGCGCCAGCAGCCAAAATACAGGGCTCTACGAGCAGTACTTC
TRBJ2-5	TRBV12-5	few	13	.	CASGRATLETQYF	TGTGCTAGTGGTCGGGCCACCCTGGAGACCCAGTACTTC
TRBJ2-3	TRBV29-1	few	11	TRBD2	CSVTSGTRSYF	TGCAGCGTGACGTCCGGGACTAGATCGTATTTT
TRBJ1-2	TRBV12-3/TRBV12-4	.	13	TRBD1	CASSPDRWHGYTF	TGTGCCAGCAGTCCGGACAGGTGGCATGGCTACACCTTC
TRBJ2-1	TRBV11-2	few	14	TRBD2	CASSLWTSGYEQFF	TGTGCCAGCAGCCTTTGGACTAGCGGGTATGAGCAGTTCTTC
TRBJ1-5	TRBV30	.	17	TRBD1	CAWSVGDRNRGNQPQHF	TGTGCCTGGAGTGTAGGGGACAGAAACAGGGGCAATCAGCCCCAGCATTTT
TRBJ2-1	TRBV10-3	.	17	.	CAISGPGGEGALPEQFF	TGTGCCATCAGTGGCCCCGGGGGGGAGGGGGCGTTACCTGAGCAGTTCTTC
TRBJ2-1	TRBV7-8	few	16	TRBD1	CASSLGTGVAYNEQFF	TGTGCCAGCAGCTTAGGTACAGGGGTCGCCTACAATGAGCAGTTCTTC
TRBJ2-1	TRBV27	.	14	.	CASSSPLVYNEQFF	TGTGCCAGCAGTTCCCCGTTGGTCTACAATGAGCAGTTCTTC
TRBJ1-4	TRBV5-1	.	18	TRBD1	CASSSDGRNTGVKEKLFF	TGCGCCAGCAGCTCCGATGGGAGGAACACAGGGGTTAAGGAAAAACTGTTTTTT
TRBJ2-1	TRBV6-1	.	16	TRBD2	CASRTISGSSYNEQFF	TGTGCCAGCAGAACCATTAGCGGGAGCTCCTACAATGAGCAGTTCTTC
TRBJ1-1	TRBV27	many	14	.	CASSLIPLNTEAFF	TGTGCCAGCAGTTTAATCCCCTTGAACACTGAAGCTTTCTTT
TRBJ2-7	TRBV10-3	few	13	.	CAIGMNGGYEQYF	TGTGCCATCGGGATGAACGGGGGCTACGAGCAGTACTTC
TRBJ2-1	TRBV18	.	16	TRBD2	CASSPGVTSGGVEQFF	TGTGCCAGCTCACCAGGAGTTACCAGCGGGGGGGTTGAGCAGTTCTTC
TRBJ2-1	TRBV5-1	.	13	.	CASSLVSNNEQFF	TGCGCCAGCAGCTTGGTTAGCAACAATGAGCAGTTCTTC
TRBJ2-1	TRBV5-1	few	14	TRBD2	CASGEGSGNDEQFF	TGCGCCAGCGGGGAGGGTAGCGGGAACGATGAGCAGTTCTTC
TRBJ1-1	TRBV25-1	few	15	.	CASSEWGHENTEAFF	TGTGCCAGCAGTGAATGGGGACACGAGAACACTGAAGCTTTCTTT
TRBJ2-7	TRBV29-1	few	14	.	CSVLRSGTPYEQYF	TGCAGCGTTCTTAGATCCGGGACACCCTACGAGCAGTACTTC
TRBJ2-7	TRBV5-1	few	17	TRBD2	CASSSPPGLAGAYEQYF	TGCGCCAGCAGCTCCCCACCGGGACTAGCGGGAGCCTACGAGCAGTACTTC
TRBJ2-7	TRBV29-1	many	13	.	CSVHPGETNEQYF	TGCAGCGTCCACCCGGGAGAAACCAACGAGCAGTACTTC
TRBJ1-1	TRBV27	few	15	.	CASSLNDSMNTEAFF	TGTGCCAGCAGTCTGAACGACAGCATGAACACTGAAGCTTTCTTT
TRBJ2-1	TRBV27	few	15	TRBD1	CASSLWGQGGGEQFF	TGTGCCAGCAGTTTGTGGGGACAGGGGGGCGGTGAGCAGTTCTTC
TRBJ2-7	TRBV7-9	few	15	.	CASSPKARISYEQYF	TGTGCCAGCAGCCCCAAGGCAAGGATCTCCTACGAGCAGTACTTC
TRBJ2-1	TRBV12-3/TRBV12-4	.	14	.	CASSRRGGGSEQFF	TGTGCCAGCAGCCGCAGAGGGGGCGGGAGTGAGCAGTTCTTC
TRBJ1-5	TRBV30	many	13	.	CAWRPGVNQPQHF	TGTGCCTGGAGGCCCGGGGTCAATCAGCCCCAGCATTTT
TRBJ2-7	TRBV9	.	15	TRBD2	CASSVDGTSGRQQYF	TGTGCCAGCAGCGTAGACGGGACTAGCGGGAGACAGCAGTACTTC
TRBJ2-1	TRBV9	.	15	TRBD1	CASSATGQGYNEQFF	TGTGCCAGCAGCGCGACGGGACAGGGCTACAATGAGCAGTTCTTC
TRBJ1-2	TRBV4-2	few	14	.	CASSLAGTLYGYTF	TGTGCCAGCAGCTTGGCCGGGACACTATATGGCTACACCTTC
TRBJ1-1	TRBV6-1	.	14	.	CASSKVAGRTEAFF	TGTGCCAGCAGTAAGGTTGCAGGGAGGACTGAAGCTTTCTTT
TRBJ1-5	TRBV19	.	14	.	CASCWGASNQPQHF	TGTGCCAGTTGCTGGGGGGCTAGCAATCAGCCCCAGCATTTT
TRBJ2-1	TRBV10-3	once	14	.	CAISVPGAGDEQFF	TGTGCCATCAGTGTTCCAGGGGCCGGAGATGAGCAGTTCTTC
TRBJ2-5	TRBV11-1	.	20	TRBD2	CASSSPGRLAGDLGSETQYF	TGTGCCAGCAGCTCACCGGGGCGGCTAGCGGGAGACCTGGGGTCGGAGACCCAGTACTTC
TRBJ1-1	TRBV29-1	.	12	TRBD1	CSGTQGAPEAFF	TGCAGCGGCACTCAGGGGGCGCCGGAAGCTTTCTTT
TRBJ1-3	TRBV19	.	15	.	CASTFATHSGNTIYF	TGTGCCAGTACGTTTGCCACCCACTCTGGAAACACCATATATTTT
TRBJ2-7	TRBV20-1	few	13	.	CSARGRLGYEQYF	TGCAGTGCTAGAGGCAGGTTGGGCTACGAGCAGTACTTC
TRBJ2-7	TRBV3-1	.	15	.	CASSQLRDSPYEQYF	TGTGCCAGCAGCCAACTCCGGGACTCTCCCTACGAGCAGTACTTC
TRBJ2-5	TRBV4-1	few	17	TRBD1	CASSHPWTGVIGETQYF	TGCGCCAGCAGCCACCCCTGGACAGGGGTAATTGGGGAGACCCAGTACTTC
TRBJ2-7	TRBV27	.	13	.	CASSNGVAYEQYF	TGTGCCAGCAGCAACGGGGTAGCCTACGAGCAGTACTTC
TRBJ1-1	TRBV7-9	.	12	.	CASSLRLFEAFF	TGTGCCAGCAGCTTAAGGTTATTTGAAGCTTTCTTT
TRBJ2-1	TRBV12-3/TRBV12-4	.	15	TRBD2	CASRRLAGGRNEQFF	TGTGCCAGCAGACGACTAGCGGGAGGCCGCAATGAGCAGTTCTTC
TRBJ2-6	TRBV5-1	.	15	.	CASSLDLPGANVLTF	TGCGCCAGCAGCTTGGACCTCCCTGGGGCCAACGTCCTGACTTTC